The 20 T cell receptor beta chains given below trace back to one sample, sequenced in a study of blood T cells in healthy people across ages. A sample-barcoded 5' primer and a J-beta primer mix were used in a second PCR of roughly 6 to 11 cycles. TCRdb processed the 5' RACE reads anew with MiXCR; each CDR3 protein has one entry. The sample holds 780,000 or so distinct CDR3 sequences, 56% seen once. Sequenced sample: blood. Receptors originate from a man aged 35-49 years in good health.

This clonotype was counted a few times. The V call is TRBV20-1, the J call TRBJ2-5, with D perhaps matching TRBD1 (6 bases). V lost 3 bases and J 4 bases, leaving 12 bases between the germline ends. CDR3 length: 13 residues. CDR1 is DFQATT and CDR2 is SNEGSKA in the germline V gene (reference sequence). This CDR3 is CSASDRSTETQYF. The CDR3 DNA follows: TGCAGTGCTAGTGACAGGTCGACAGAGACCCAGTACTTC.

Only a few counts were recorded for this clonotype. The V and J genes are TRBV12-3 or TRBV12-4 and TRBJ1-3, with D unclear. The CDR3 has 14 amino acids. Trimming left V 1 base short and J 0 bases short, with 4 bases between. In nucleotides, the CDR3 is TGTGCCAGCAGTTTAGACAACTCTGGAAACACCATATATTTT. It encodes CASSLDNSGNTIYF.

The J gene is TRBJ2-4, the V gene TRBV30; TRBD1 matches 8 bases. The better agreement between TRBJ2-5 and the DNA end casts doubt on the J call. Germline values: CDR1 GTSNPN, CDR2 SVGIG (reference sequence). The CDR3 is 14 residues long. CDR3 sequence (DNA): TGTGCCTGGAGTGTGGACAGGGCGTGGGAGACCCAGTACTTC. Translation: CAWSVDRAWETQYF.

Only a few counts were recorded for this clonotype. The V call is TRBV20-1, the J call TRBJ2-5; no clear D. V was clipped by 2 bases and J by 3 bases, with 4 bases between them. The CDR3 totals 11 residues. Germline loops: CDR1 DFQATT, CDR2 SNEGSKA (reference sequence). The CDR3 nucleotides read TGCAGTGCTAGAAACAAAGAGACCCAGTACTTC. Encoded protein: CSARNKETQYF.

This clonotype showed up just a few times. The chain links TRBV5-1 to TRBJ1-4, with 9 bases identical to TRBD1. V was clipped by 4 bases and J by 6 bases; unmatched bases: 4. CDR1 and CDR2 from the germline V gene are SGHRS and YFSETQ. The CDR3 is made up of 14 amino acids. The CDR3 sequence is CASSPTGGYEKLFF. For the CDR3, the DNA is TGCGCCAGCAGCCCAACAGGGGGCTATGAAAAACTGTTTTTT.

V gene TRBV9 combines with J gene TRBJ2-1; D is unclear. Trimming removed 5 bases at V and 4 bases at J, with 16 bases between. The CDR3 sequence is 15 residues long. The germline V gene encodes CDR1 SGDLS and CDR2 YYNGEE. The CDR3 protein is CASRADNGEYNEQFF. Written as DNA, the CDR3 is TGTGCCAGCAGGGCTGACAATGGGGAATACAATGAGCAGTTCTTC.

J is TRBJ2-5 and V is TRBV9, with D perhaps matching TRBD2 (5 bases). Germline V gene sequence: CDR1 SGDLS, CDR2 YYNGEE. The CDR3 consists of 16 residues. V lost 0 bases, J lost 11 bases, and 23 bases lay in between. The CDR3 loop reads CASSVDPGGRGNEQYF. The CDR3 DNA sequence: TGTGCCAGCAGCGTAGATCCTGGCGGGCGTGGCAATGAGCAGTACTTC.

The chain links TRBV4-1 to TRBJ1-5; perhaps TRBD1 as D (5 bases). The CDR3 extends over 15 amino acids. The ends were cut back, 3 bases at V and 5 bases at J, with 14 bases in the middle. Germline V gene lookup returns CDR1 MGHRA and CDR2 YSYEKL. The CDR3 reads CASSQPRDRDQPQHF. CDR3 nucleotide sequence: TGCGCCAGCAGCCAGCCGCGGGACCGAGATCAGCCCCAGCATTTT.

This chain connects TRBV6-6 to TRBJ2-5, with 7 bases aligning to TRBD2. The J call may be mistaken, given a closer DNA end match to TRBJ2-7. The CDR3 is 16 residues long. From germline, CDR1 is MNHNY and CDR2 SVGAGI (reference sequence). The CDR3, as DNA: TGTGCCAGCAGTTACCAGGGCGGGAGCGGCAGCGACGAGCAGTACTTC. It translates to CASSYQGGSGSDEQYF.

The V call is TRBV6-5, the J call TRBJ2-7; 8 nucleotides agree with TRBD2. TRBJ2-5 matches the DNA end more closely, so the J call is doubtful. CDR3 length: 15 amino acids. In germline, CDR1 is MNHEY, CDR2 SVGAGI. This CDR3 is CASSFPGGPGKTQYF. Written as DNA, the CDR3 is TGTGCCAGCAGTTTCCCGGGAGGGCCGGGGAAGACCCAGTACTTC.

The chain uses TRBV29-1 and TRBJ2-5, with 7 bases that match TRBD2. TRBJ2-7 matches the DNA end more closely, so the J call is doubtful. This CDR3 region has 13 residues. Germline V gene lookup returns CDR1 SQVTM and CDR2 ANQGSEA. CDR3 DNA sequence: TGCAGCGTTGAACGGGGGACTAATTACGAGCAGTACTTC. As protein: CSVERGTNYEQYF.

V and J are TRBV7-8 and TRBJ2-3, with D unresolved. This CDR3 is built from 16 residues. V was clipped by 0 bases and J by 6 bases, with 16 bases between them. CDR1 is SGHVS, CDR2 FQNEAQ, per germline. CDR3 nucleotides: TGTGCCAGCAGCTTAGCGCGCCGGATCATTGGGGATACGCAGTATTTT. The encoded protein is CASSLARRIIGDTQYF.

This clonotype came up a few times. The chain combines TRBV11-2 with TRBJ2-1; 7 positions match TRBD2. Germline lookup yields CDR1 SGHAT and CDR2 FQNNGV. This CDR3 has 16 amino acids. J gave up 5 bases and V 1 base, and 8 bases lay outside the gene matches. Written as DNA, the CDR3 is TGTGCCAGCAGCTTAGTAGGTGGGAGGGCCAACAATGAGCAGTTCTTC. Encoded protein: CASSLVGGRANNEQFF.

The V and J genes are TRBV9 and TRBJ2-7, with TRBD1 matching over 7 bases. The CDR3 extends over 15 amino acids. Trimming removed 4 bases from V and 1 base from J; junction bases left unmatched: 8. The germline gives CDR1 SGDLS, CDR2 YYNGEE. The CDR3 DNA is TGTGCCAGCAGCAAACAGGGGAAAGGGTCCTACGAGCAGTACTTC. Encoded protein: CASSKQGKGSYEQYF.

The V gene is TRBV27, the J gene TRBJ1-2; 11 bases are shared with TRBD1. Germline V gives CDR1 MNHEY, CDR2 SMNVEV (reference sequence). J was trimmed by 3 bases and V by 5 bases; bases with no gene match: 11. The CDR3 is made up of 17 amino acids. CDR3 residues: CASSPRPRTGGYYGYTF. CDR3 in DNA: TGTGCCAGCAGTCCAAGGCCTCGGACAGGGGGCTACTATGGCTACACCTTC.

The chain couples TRBV6-6 to TRBJ1-2; 7 bases map to TRBD1. Germline CDR1 and CDR2: MNHNY and SVGAGI (reference sequence). The CDR3 is made up of 16 amino acids. J lost 7 bases, V lost 6 bases, and 17 bases had no gene match. The CDR3 loop is CASRPNTGAGVGGYTF. As DNA, the CDR3 is TGTGCCAGCAGACCCAATACAGGGGCGGGGGTTGGTGGCTACACCTTC.

The V call is TRBV20-1, the J call TRBJ1-2, with D maybe TRBD1 (5 bases). This CDR3 spans 14 amino acids. Germline values: CDR1 DFQATT, CDR2 SNEGSKA (reference sequence). With 6 bases removed from V and 6 bases from J, the gap between germline ends came to 20 bases. The CDR3 protein is CSALRGGAHNGYTF. CDR3 sequence (DNA): TGCAGTGCCCTCCGGGGAGGGGCCCATAATGGCTACACCTTC.

The V gene is TRBV18, the J gene TRBJ1-4, with TRBD1 matching over 7 bases. Germline loops: CDR1 KGHSH, CDR2 LQKENI. The CDR3 runs to 15 residues. V lost 1 base to trimming and J lost 5 bases; unmatched junction nucleotides: 4. CDR3: CASSPRDSPNEKLFF. The CDR3 coding sequence is TGTGCCAGCTCACCACGGGACAGCCCCAATGAAAAACTGTTTTTT.

V and J are TRBV4-3 and TRBJ2-7, with D possibly matching TRBD2 (5 bases). V dropped 5 bases and J dropped 5 bases, with 13 bases sitting between them. The CDR3 is 13 residues long. Germline V gene data show CDR1 as LGHNA and CDR2 as YSLEER. DNA for the CDR3: TGCGCCAGCAGCGAGGGCAGAGACGACGAGCAGTACTTC. It specifies CASSEGRDDEQYF.

This chain links TRBV15 with TRBJ2-7; D may be TRBD1 (5 bases). CDR1 and CDR2 from the germline V gene are LNHNV and YYDKDF (reference sequence). The CDR3 is 15 amino acids. Trimming stripped 0 bases from V and 2 bases from J, with 11 bases between. The CDR3 sequence: CATSRDRASAYEQYF. CDR3 sequence (DNA): TGTGCCACCAGCAGAGACAGGGCCAGCGCCTACGAGCAGTACTTC.